This T cell receptor (beta chain) was captured in a study of regulatory T cells in long-lasting Graves disease. Overall study context: Antithyroid drugs had been given to newly diagnosed Graves' patients for under 3 months.

CDR3 regions were amplified by Arm-PCR using iRepertoire HTBI primers to build TCR beta libraries. From the multiplex PCR reads, TCRdb called clonotypes with MiXCR, one entry per CDR3 protein. Here the sample spans approximately 560,000 distinct CDR3 sequences, roughly a sixth being singletons. The time point: newly diagnosed GD, antithyroid drugs for less than 3 months. RNA isolated from PBMCs was used to make the TCR library. Those enrolled as patients came out of an endocrinology department in Xi'an, China. Germline CDR1 and CDR2: MNHNS and SASEGT. The CDR3 spans 15 residues. V trimming: 7 bases; J trimming: 4 bases; junction bases outside the gene matches: 5. This clonotype was counted ten times or more. What it binds is unknown. Study-level points and caveats: Persistent Graves' patients showed less TCR diversity than newly diagnosed ones.

In addition, the sample was reused for a study of T cells in Graves' hyperthyroidism and ophthalmopathy. That source notes: During a first-round RT-PCR of the TCR CDR3, the HTBI primer set was used.

The chain links TRBV6-1 to TRBJ2-1; TRBD2 matches at 12 bases. The input for sequencing was peripheral blood mononuclear cells (PBMCs), taken at new diagnosis, from a patient treated with antithyroid drugs. The source is a man between 18 and 29 years old with Graves disease. This CDR3 is CASIWGLAGYNEQFF. The CDR3, as DNA: TGTGCCAGCATCTGGGGACTAGCGGGTTACAATGAGCAGTTCTTC.